What follows are 32 T cell receptor beta chains derived from one specimen sequenced in a study of CD8 T cells in ankylosing spondylitis. TCRdb passed the 5' RACE reads through MiXCR, listing each CDR3 protein once. The sample consists of approximately 240,000 distinct CDR3 sequences, about 11% of them appearing once. Sequencing was performed on blood, either unsorted or a sorted T cell fraction (not recorded which). These receptor sequences come from a male donor with ankylosing spondylitis or in good health (not recorded which).

In this sample, this clonotype turned up a few times. V gene TRBV2 combines with J gene TRBJ2-7; the D call may be TRBD1 or TRBD2 (5 bases each). Trimming shortened V by 7 bases and J by 0 bases, and 16 bases separated the two germline ends. The CDR3 has 15 residues. Germline V CDR1 and CDR2: SNHLY, FYNNEI. The CDR3, as DNA: TGTGCCAGCATGATTCTGTCCGGGGCCTCCTACGAGCAGTACTTC. This translates into CASMILSGASYEQYF.

This clonotype showed up many times. The genes are TRBV5-1 and TRBJ1-3; D gene ambiguous. The V gene's germline CDR1 is SGHRS and CDR2 YFSETQ. The CDR3 is 12 amino acids. The V and J ends lost 0 bases and 4 bases respectively, with 2 bases between them. The CDR3 here is CASSLEGNTIYF. In DNA form, the CDR3 reads TGCGCCAGCAGCTTGGAAGGAAACACCATATATTTT.

At least ten counts were recorded for this clonotype. The chain combines TRBV5-1 with TRBJ1-5, with TRBD1 matching over 9 bases. V lost 0 bases and J lost 2; bases outside the gene matches: 0. This CDR3 has 15 residues. Looked up from germline, CDR1 is SGHRS and CDR2 is YFSETQ. The CDR3 loop is CASSLGTGGNQPQHF. The CDR3 region has the DNA TGCGCCAGCAGCTTGGGGACAGGGGGCAATCAGCCCCAGCATTTT. Combining the CDR3 with reference TRBV5-1 and TRBJ1-5 gives the whole variable domain KAGVTQTPRYLIKTRGQQVTLSCSPISGHRSVSWYQQTPGQGLQFLFEYFSETQRNKGNFPGRFSGRQFSNSRSEMNVSTLELGDSALYLCASSLGTGGNQPQHFGDGTRLSIL.

This clonotype was counted a few times. This chain joins TRBV12-3 or TRBV12-4 and TRBJ1-1; D is uncertain. The V end lost 7 bases, the J end lost 1 base, and 10 bases lay between the germline ends. The CDR3 has 13 residues. DNA for the CDR3: TGTGCCAGCACTCCCCTGACGAACACTGAAGCTTTCTTT. It yields the protein CASTPLTNTEAFF.

This clonotype was counted a few times. The chain links TRBV28 to TRBJ2-1; D is unresolved. V dropped 3 bases and J dropped 3 bases, with 3 bases sitting between them. This CDR3 region has 12 residues. Per germline, CDR1 MDHEN and CDR2 SYDVKM. The CDR3 spells CASSLNYNEQFF. CDR3 nucleotides: TGTGCCAGCAGTTTGAACTACAATGAGCAGTTCTTC.

This clonotype was counted ten times or more. This chain joins TRBV4-1 and TRBJ2-2; D may be TRBD1 (6 bases). The CDR3 sequence is 15 residues long. Trimming took off 2 bases at V and 6 bases at J, with 13 bases between the two ends. The germline V gene has CDR1 MGHRA and CDR2 YSYEKL. In DNA, the CDR3 is TGCGCCAGCAGCCAACCCACACAGGGTGCCGGGGAGCTGTTTTTT. This sequence encodes CASSQPTQGAGELFF.

This clonotype was seen at least ten times. The rearrangement joins TRBV20-1 to TRBJ2-5; D is unclear. The ends were cut back, 1 base at V and 9 bases at J, with 9 bases in the middle. CDR3 length equals 11 residues. Germline V lookup: CDR1 DFQATT, CDR2 SNEGSKA (reference sequence). CDR3 residues: CSARGPEAQYF. CDR3 coding DNA: TGCAGTGCTAGAGGTCCCGAGGCCCAGTACTTC.

The chain uses TRBV5-1 and TRBJ2-5; D call uncertain. V shed 0 bases and J shed 4 bases, with 7 bases lying between them. Germline-derived CDR1 and CDR2 are SGHRS and YFSETQ. The CDR3 loop spans 13 amino acids. In DNA form, the CDR3 reads TGCGCCAGCAGCTTGGCCTTCTTAGAGACCCAGTACTTC. Protein: CASSLAFLETQYF.

There are many counts of this clonotype. The chain carries TRBV12-3 or TRBV12-4 and TRBJ2-5; D remains ambiguous. The CDR3 covers 13 residues. The V end was cut by 5 bases, the J end by 7 bases, with 14 bases between. The CDR3 DNA reads as TGTGCCAGCAGTAGTAGGGCCATCGGGACCCAGTACTTC. Protein product: CASSSRAIGTQYF.

Points on this clonotype: A much bigger clone sits one base away, suggesting this may be a read error. The gene calls are TRBV3-1 and TRBJ1-4, with D unclear. This CDR3 region has 12 residues. The V and J ends lost 0 bases and 13 bases respectively, with 9 bases between them. Germline V lookup: CDR1 LGHDT, CDR2 YNNKEL (reference sequence). CDR3 protein: CASSQDRQTLFF. The CDR3 DNA reads as TGTGCCAGCAGCCAAGATCGGCAAACACTGTTTTTT.

This clonotype was seen many times. The V and J genes are TRBV2 and TRBJ2-7; D is possibly TRBD1 (5 bases). Germline values: CDR1 SNHLY, CDR2 FYNNEI. This CDR3 has 16 residues. The V gene lost 6 bases and the J gene lost 0 bases, with 18 bases spanning the gap. This CDR3 reads CASRDIDKPNSYEQYF. The CDR3 DNA reads TGTGCCAGCAGGGACATCGACAAGCCCAACTCCTACGAGCAGTACTTC. Filled out from reference TRBV2 and TRBJ2-7, the complete variable domain reads EPEVTQTPSHQVTQMGQEVILRCVPISNHLYFYWYRQILGQKVEFLVSFYNNEISEKSEIFDDQFSVERPDGSNFTLKIRSTKLEDSAMYFCASRDIDKPNSYEQYFGPGTRLTVT.

This clonotype was counted many times. V gene TRBV5-6 combines with J gene TRBJ2-7; the D is unclear. Germline-derived CDR1 and CDR2 are SGHDT and YYEEEE. V was pared by 1 base and J by 2 bases, with 10 bases between. The CDR3 has 14 residues. CDR3 region: CASSLFPTPYEQYF. CDR3 nucleotide sequence: TGTGCCAGCAGCTTGTTCCCGACGCCCTACGAGCAGTACTTC.

This chain links TRBV6-9 with TRBJ2-7; 8 nucleotides agree with TRBD2. Germline CDR1 and CDR2: MNHGY and SVAAGI. This CDR3 has 14 amino acids. V lost 7 bases to trimming and J lost 3 bases; unmatched junction nucleotides: 8. The CDR3 spells CASKPQAGVYEQYF. The DNA for the CDR3 is TGTGCCAGCAAGCCTCAAGCGGGAGTCTACGAGCAGTACTTC.

This clonotype has just a few counts. The V and J genes are TRBV6-6 and TRBJ1-5, with D maybe TRBD1 (5 bases). Germline loops: CDR1 MNHNY, CDR2 SVGAGI (reference sequence). The V and J ends lost 5 bases and 2 bases respectively, with 16 bases between them. The CDR3 has 16 residues. In nucleotides, the CDR3 is TGTGCCAGCAGTCTAGGGGAGGGGACGGGCAATCAGCCCCAGCATTTT. The encoded protein is CASSLGEGTGNQPQHF.

The chain is built from TRBV30 and TRBJ2-2; TRBD2 agrees at 9 bases. CDR1 GTSNPN and CDR2 SVGIG come from the germline V gene (reference sequence). V shed 5 bases, J shed 4 bases, and the junction held 2 bases outside the gene matches. The CDR3 is 13 residues long. CDR3 sequence reads: CAWASGTTGELFF. The CDR3 nucleotides are TGTGCCTGGGCTAGCGGGACCACCGGGGAGCTGTTTTTT.

This clonotype was observed a few times. The V gene is TRBV9, the J gene TRBJ2-3, with 16 positions matching TRBD2. V was pared by 1 base and J by 5 bases, with 7 bases of the junction left unmatched. The CDR3 is made up of 18 amino acids. Looked up from germline, CDR1 is SGDLS and CDR2 is YYNGEE. CDR3 DNA sequence: TGTGCCAGCAGCGTATCGGGACTAGCGGGGGGGACAGGAGATACGCAGTATTTT. Translated: CASSVSGLAGGTGDTQYF.

This clonotype was seen many times. The chain uses TRBV3-1 and TRBJ2-3; either TRBD1 or TRBD2 may fit D (5 bases each). CDR3 length: 13 amino acids. V shed 2 bases and J shed 4 bases, with 7 bases lying between them. Germline CDR1 LGHDT, CDR2 YNNKEL (reference sequence). The CDR3 DNA reads TGTGCCAGCAGCCAAATGGGGGCAGATACGCAGTATTTT. Encoded protein: CASSQMGADTQYF.

This clonotype has ten or more counts. The gene calls are TRBV15 and TRBJ2-5; no clear D. This CDR3 is 14 amino acids long. Trimming pared 0 bases from V and 4 bases from J, leaving 9 bases between. Germline V gives CDR1 LNHNV, CDR2 YYDKDF (reference sequence). The CDR3 here is CATSREAGTETQYF. The CDR3 DNA sequence: TGTGCCACCAGCAGAGAGGCCGGAACAGAGACCCAGTACTTC.

The DNA for the CDR3 is TGTGCCATGGGACAGGCGTACAATGAGCAGTTCTTC. Translation: CAMGQAYNEQFF. V is TRBV10-3 and J is TRBJ2-1; 8 bases are a match to TRBD1. The CDR3 is made up of 12 amino acids. The J segment lost 4 bases and the V segment lost 9 bases, leaving 2 bases of the junction unmatched. CDR1 and CDR2 from the germline V gene are ENHRY and SYGVKD.

This clonotype came up a few times. The J gene is TRBJ2-5, the V gene TRBV15; D gene unclear. CDR3 size: 13 residues. Trimming left V 9 bases short and J 4 bases short, with 15 bases between. Per germline, CDR1 LNHNV and CDR2 YYDKDF (reference sequence). The CDR3 sequence is CATQSTPGETQYF. CDR3 bases: TGTGCCACACAGAGTACGCCGGGAGAGACCCAGTACTTC.

This clonotype was detected many times. The chain combines TRBV27 with TRBJ2-7, with D tentatively TRBD1 or TRBD2 (6 bases each). The CDR3 extends over 13 amino acids. Trimming cost V 5 bases and J 3 bases, with 11 bases left between them. Germline values: CDR1 MNHEY, CDR2 SMNVEV (reference sequence). As DNA, the CDR3 is TGTGCCAGCAGTCAGGGGAGGCTCTACGAGCAGTACTTC. It translates to CASSQGRLYEQYF.

This clonotype was seen many times. CDR3 amino acids: CASSLSGGAGDTQYF. The CDR3 DNA follows: TGCGCCAGCAGCCTTAGCGGGGGGGCCGGAGATACGCAGTATTTT. This chain joins TRBV4-1 and TRBJ2-3; TRBD2 matches at 11 bases. The CDR3 length is 15 residues. Losses at the gene ends were 4 bases for V and 5 bases for J; bases not matched to a gene: 5. The germline gives CDR1 MGHRA, CDR2 YSYEKL.

To note about this clonotype: This may come from a read error, since a much larger clone is one base off. The CDR3 loop reads CTISVPDRVNSYEQYF. DNA of the CDR3: TGTACCATCAGTGTCCCCGACAGGGTAAATTCCTACGAGCAGTACTTC. This chain uses TRBV10-3 with TRBJ2-7; 7 nucleotides match TRBD1. This CDR3 region has 16 residues. Looked up from germline, CDR1 is ENHRY and CDR2 is SYGVKD.

Many counts were recorded for this clonotype. CDR3: CASSLGPWSPLHF. Written as DNA, the CDR3 is TGTGCCAGCAGTTTAGGACCCTGGTCACCCCTCCACTTT. J is TRBJ1-6 and V is TRBV12-3 or TRBV12-4; D ambiguous. The CDR3 has 13 residues. Between the trimmed V and J ends, which lost 1 base and 10 bases, there was a span of 8 bases.

This clonotype was observed many times. The rearrangement uses TRBV5-1 and TRBJ1-2; 11 nucleotides line up with TRBD1. The CDR3 has 15 amino acids. Germline trimming cut 0 bases from V and 5 bases from J; bases unmatched to any gene: 3. Germline lookup yields CDR1 SGHRS and CDR2 YFSETQ. The CDR3 here is CASSLGTGGDYGYTF. DNA of the CDR3: TGCGCCAGCAGCTTGGGGACAGGGGGCGATTATGGCTACACCTTC.

This clonotype has a count of ten or more. The rearrangement joins TRBV27 to TRBJ2-3; 12 nucleotides line up with TRBD2. Trimming removed 5 bases from V and 3 bases from J; junction bases left unmatched: 12. The CDR3 length is 18 residues. CDR1 is MNHEY, CDR2 SMNVEV, per germline (reference sequence). This chain's CDR3 is CASSPNGLAGRLTDTQYF. The DNA for the CDR3 is TGTGCCAGCAGTCCGAATGGACTAGCGGGACGGCTAACAGATACGCAGTATTTT.

As to this clonotype: One base away lies a much larger clone, so this may be a sequencing read error. The CDR3 reads CTSSPGPLYNEQFF. The CDR3 nucleotides are TGTACCAGCAGCCCGGGACCCCTCTACAATGAGCAGTTCTTC. This rearrangement joins TRBV7-9 to TRBJ2-1, with D possibly being TRBD1 or TRBD2 (5 bases each). The CDR3 has 14 amino acids. Germline values: CDR1 SEHNR, CDR2 FQNEAQ (reference sequence).

This clonotype was seen more than once but under ten times. This chain connects TRBV28 to TRBJ2-7; 8 positions match TRBD1. Germline CDR1 reads MDHEN; CDR2 reads SYDVKM. After removal of 4 bases from V and 2 bases from J, the junction contained 4 bases not matched to a gene. This CDR3 has 14 residues. The CDR3 coding sequence is TGTGCCAGCAGTTCGACAGGGGTGGCCTACGAGCAGTACTTC. Its protein is CASSSTGVAYEQYF.

This chain uses TRBV3-1 with TRBJ1-5; perhaps TRBD1 as D (5 bases). With 8 bases removed from V and 2 bases from J, the gap between germline ends came to 16 bases. Germline CDR1 LGHDT, CDR2 YNNKEL (reference sequence). The CDR3 is 15 amino acids. The CDR3, as DNA: TGTGCCAGCGGGAGGGGCCCTGAACGCAATCAGCCCCAGCATTTT. It encodes CASGRGPERNQPQHF. The whole variable domain, filled in from reference TRBV3-1 and TRBJ1-5, reads DTAVSQTPKYLVTQMGNDKSIKCEQNLGHDTMYWYKQDSKKFLKIMFSYNNKELIINETVPNRFSPKSPDKAHLNLHINSLELGDSAVYFCASGRGPERNQPQHFGDGTRLSIL.

This clonotype was seen at least ten times. The gene calls are TRBV3-1 and TRBJ2-7, with D unclear. There are 12 residues in the CDR3. V lost 2 bases to trimming and J lost 1 base, with 3 bases between them. In germline, CDR1 is LGHDT, CDR2 YNNKEL (reference sequence). CDR3 bases: TGTGCCAGCAGCCAACGTTCCTACGAGCAGTACTTC. As protein: CASSQRSYEQYF.

In its sample, this clonotype was seen many times. V usage is TRBV20-1 and J usage is TRBJ2-2, with 7 bases matching TRBD2. The CDR3 covers 15 residues. Losses at the gene ends were 5 bases for V and 6 bases for J; bases not matched to a gene: 12. CDR1 DFQATT and CDR2 SNEGSKA come from the germline V gene (reference sequence). CDR3 sequence reads: CSASTAGDLAGELFF. DNA of the CDR3: TGCAGTGCTTCTACCGCGGGGGACCTGGCCGGGGAGCTGTTTTTT.

This rearrangement joins TRBV7-2 to TRBJ2-1; D gene ambiguous. The CDR3 is 15 amino acids. V was shortened by 5 bases and J by 0 bases, with 11 bases between the two germline ends. CDR1 is SGHTA, CDR2 FQGNSA, per germline. CDR3 DNA: TGTGCCAGCAGCGCCACCCCTAGCTCCTACAATGAGCAGTTCTTC. This sequence encodes CASSATPSSYNEQFF.